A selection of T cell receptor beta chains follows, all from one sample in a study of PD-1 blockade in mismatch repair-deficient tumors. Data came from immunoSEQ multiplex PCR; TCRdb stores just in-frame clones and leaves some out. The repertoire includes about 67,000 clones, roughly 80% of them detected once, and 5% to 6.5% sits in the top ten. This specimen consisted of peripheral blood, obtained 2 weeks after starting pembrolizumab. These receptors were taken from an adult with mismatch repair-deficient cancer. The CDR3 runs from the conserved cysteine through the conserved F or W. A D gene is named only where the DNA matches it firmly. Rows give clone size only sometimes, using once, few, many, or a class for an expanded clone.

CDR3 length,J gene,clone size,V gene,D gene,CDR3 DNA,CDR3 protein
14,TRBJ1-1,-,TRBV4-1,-,TGCGCCAGCAGCTTACAGGGTGGGAACACTGAAGCTTTCTTT,CASSLQGGNTEAFF
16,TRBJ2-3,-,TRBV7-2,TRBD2,TGTGCCAGCAGCCCAGAGAGCGGGAGAAACACAGATACGCAGTATTTT,CASSPESGRNTDTQYF
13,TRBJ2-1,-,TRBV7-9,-,TGTGCCAGCAGCTTAGGGTCTGGGGATGAGCAGTTCTTC,CASSLGSGDEQFF
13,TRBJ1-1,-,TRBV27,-,TGTGCCAGCAGTTCTGGACACCGACGTGAAGCTTTCTTT,CASSSGHRREAFF
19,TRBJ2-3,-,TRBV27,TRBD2,TGTGCCAGCAGACTATCTAGGCTAGCGGGAGGGCTTAGCACAGATACGCAGTATTTT,CASRLSRLAGGLSTDTQYF
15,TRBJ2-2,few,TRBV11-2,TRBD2,TGTGCCAGCAGCTGGACTAGCGGGAGCAGCGGGGAGCTGTTTTTT,CASSWTSGSSGELFF
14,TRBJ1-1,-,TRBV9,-,TGTGCCAGCAGCCCCCTTGGTTGGGGCACTGAAGCTTTCTTT,CASSPLGWGTEAFF
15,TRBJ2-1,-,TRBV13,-,TGTGCCAGCAGCTTACAGTGGGAGGACCGCAATGAGCAGTTCTTC,CASSLQWEDRNEQFF
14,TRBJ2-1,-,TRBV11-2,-,TGTGCCAGCAGCTCCGTTGGGGGTCTGTCAGACCCGTTCTTC,CASSSVGGLSDPFF
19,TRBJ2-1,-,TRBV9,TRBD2,TGTGCCAGCAGCCCTCAACTAGCGGGAGGGCCAAGTGGGTACAATGAGCAGTTCTTC,CASSPQLAGGPSGYNEQFF
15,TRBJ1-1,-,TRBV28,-,TGTGCCAGCAGTCCTGCAAGGGGAGCACTCACTGAAGCTTTCTTT,CASSPARGALTEAFF
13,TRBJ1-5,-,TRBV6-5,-,TGTGCCAGCAGTACACGGAGCAATCAGCCCCAGCATTTT,CASSTRSNQPQHF
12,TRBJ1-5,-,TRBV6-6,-,TGTGCCAGCAGCTCTTGGAGGCAGCCCCAGCATTTT,CASSSWRQPQHF
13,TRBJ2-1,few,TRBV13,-,TGTGCCAGCACCCAGAGGGCGAGGGATGAGCAGTTCTTC,CASTQRARDEQFF
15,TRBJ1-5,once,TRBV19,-,TGTGCCAGTGATTTCTTCGGGGGGCCAAATCAGCCCCAGCATTTT,CASDFFGGPNQPQHF
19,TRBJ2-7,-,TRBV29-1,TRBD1,TGCAGCGTTGAAGGCCACTCCGGGACAGGGGAATTTAATCCCTACGAGCAGTACTTC,CSVEGHSGTGEFNPYEQYF
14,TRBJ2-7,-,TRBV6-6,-,TGTGCCAGCAGTTACTCGGGAGTCGATTCCGAGCAGTACTTC,CASSYSGVDSEQYF
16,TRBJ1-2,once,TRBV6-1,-,TGTGCCAGCAGTGAATACTTTTCTTCCATGACCTATGGCTACACCTTC,CASSEYFSSMTYGYTF
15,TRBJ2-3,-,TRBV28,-,TGTGCCATCGCATCGGATGGGACTAGCACAGATACGCAGTATTTT,CAIASDGTSTDTQYF
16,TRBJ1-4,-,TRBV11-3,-,TGTGCCAGCAGCTCGAGGCGTGGAGGGGCGAATGAAAAACTGTTTTTT,CASSSRRGGANEKLFF
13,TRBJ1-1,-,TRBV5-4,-,TGTGCCAGCAGCTTTGGGCAGAACACTGAAGCTTTCTTT,CASSFGQNTEAFF
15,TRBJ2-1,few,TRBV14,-,TGTGCCAGCAGCCAAGATGCCCCGCGACTCGGTGAGCAGTTCTTC,CASSQDAPRLGEQFF
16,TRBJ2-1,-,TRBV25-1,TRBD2,TGTGCCAGCAGTGAACCGCGGCTAGCGGGAGTCAATGAGCAGTTCTTC,CASSEPRLAGVNEQFF
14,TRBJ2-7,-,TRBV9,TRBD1,TGTGCCAGCAGCGTAAGGGACAGGGGTAACGAGCAGTACTTC,CASSVRDRGNEQYF
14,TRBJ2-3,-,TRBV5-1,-,TGCGCCAGCACCCTCGGAACGGTCACAGATACGCAGTATTTT,CASTLGTVTDTQYF
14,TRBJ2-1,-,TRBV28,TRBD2,TGTGCCAGCAGTACGACTAGCGGTAACAATGAGCAGTTCTTC,CASSTTSGNNEQFF
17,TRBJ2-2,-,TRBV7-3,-,TGTGCCAGCAGCCCCCAGGGAATCGTCGGGGCCACCGGGGAGCTGTTTTTT,CASSPQGIVGATGELFF
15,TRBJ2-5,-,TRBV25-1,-,TGTGCCAGCAGTGAATTGCTCTGGGGACGAGAGACCCAGTACTTC,CASSELLWGRETQYF
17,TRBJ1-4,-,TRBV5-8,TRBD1,TGTGCCAGCAGCTTGGGACGGACAGGGATCAAACATGAAAAACTGTTTTTT,CASSLGRTGIKHEKLFF
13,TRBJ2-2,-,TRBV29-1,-,TGCAGCGTGGGGGGGACAGCCACCGGGGAGCTGTTTTTT,CSVGGTATGELFF
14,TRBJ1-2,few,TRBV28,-,TGTGCCAGCAGTTTTGGCGGAGTGGTCTACGGCTACACCTTC,CASSFGGVVYGYTF
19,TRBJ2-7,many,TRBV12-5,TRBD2,TGTGCTAGTGGTTTGGTACCAGGACTAGGAGGAGGAATCTCCTACGAGCAGTACTTC,CASGLVPGLGGGISYEQYF
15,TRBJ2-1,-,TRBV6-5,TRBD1,TGTGCCAGCAGCGCCGGGACAGGGGGATACAATGAGCAGTTCTTC,CASSAGTGGYNEQFF
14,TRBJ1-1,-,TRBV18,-,TGTGCCAGCACTCTAGGCACCCTTAACACTGAAGCTTTCTTT,CASTLGTLNTEAFF
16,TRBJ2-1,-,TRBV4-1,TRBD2,TGCGCCAGCAGCCAAGATTCCGCTAGCGGGAGCAATGAGCAGTTCTTC,CASSQDSASGSNEQFF
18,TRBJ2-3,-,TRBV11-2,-,TGTGCCAGCAGCTTAAGGTTAGCGAGCGGAGCTCACACAGATACGCAGTATTTT,CASSLRLASGAHTDTQYF
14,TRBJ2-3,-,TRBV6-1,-,TGTGCCAGCAGTGAAGTACGAGGGGCTGATACGCAGTATTTT,CASSEVRGADTQYF
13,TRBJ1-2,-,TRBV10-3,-,TGTGCCATCAGTTTGGACAGCTCCTATGGCTACACCTTC,CAISLDSSYGYTF
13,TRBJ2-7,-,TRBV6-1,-,TGTGCCAGCAGGCAGGGATTCTCCTACGAGCAGTACTTC,CASRQGFSYEQYF
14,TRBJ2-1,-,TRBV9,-,TGTGCCAGCGAGAGGGCTAGCAGATACAATGAGCAGTTCTTC,CASERASRYNEQFF
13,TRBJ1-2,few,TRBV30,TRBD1,TGTGCCTGCACGGGACAGGTGCGGGTTGGCTACACCTTC,CACTGQVRVGYTF